The present T cell receptor (beta chain) was sequenced within a study of T cell changes during pregnancy in multiple sclerosis. TCRdb's copy holds only in-frame clones and misses some; the assay was immunoSEQ multiplex PCR. This table has about 120,000 clones, approximately 93% appearing once. V was pared by 4 bases and J by 0 bases, with 16 bases between. Germline loops: CDR1 SGDLS, CDR2 YYNGEE. This CDR3 is 16 amino acids long. The chain couples TRBV9 to TRBJ1-1; the D gene is possibly TRBD1 (6 bases). The specimen was peripheral blood, collected before pregnancy. This receptor was obtained from a female donor with multiple sclerosis, enrolled in a pregnancy study. CDR3 region: CASSPRQETMNTEAFF. The DNA for the CDR3 is TGTGCCAGCAGCCCCAGACAGGAAACCATGAACACTGAAGCTTTCTTT.